Included here is one TCR beta chain sequence, with context. Its antigen is as yet unknown. These data originate in a study of blood T cells in healthy people across ages. General observations from the study: Higher naive T cell percentage went strongly together with higher TCR beta diversity.

Next came a second PCR, run for roughly 7 to 12 cycles, which used a sample-barcoded 5' primer along with a J-beta primer mix. Each CDR3 protein is one row after TCRdb ran MiXCR on the 5' RACE reads. The table shows about 640,000 distinct CDR3 sequences, with 58% occurring only once. The receptor comes from a man in his fifties or sixties in good health. The sequenced material came from blood.

The chain's CDR3 is CASSAGLAELGQETQYF. Here the CDR3 DNA reads TGTGCCAGCAGCGCGGGACTAGCGGAGCTAGGTCAAGAGACCCAGTACTTC. The V gene is TRBV7-2, the J gene TRBJ2-5, with 11 bases fitting TRBD2. The CDR3 covers 17 residues. Per germline, CDR1 SGHTA and CDR2 FQGNSA. The trim removed 5 bases at V and 2 bases at J, leaving 10 bases unmatched. Full variable domain (outside the CDR3, taken from reference TRBV7-2 and TRBJ2-5): GAGVSQSPSNKVTEKGKDVELRCDPISGHTALYWYRQSLGQGLEFLIYFQGNSAPDKSGLPSDRFSAERTGGSVSTLTIQRTQQEDSAVYLCASSAGLAELGQETQYFGPGTRLLVL.